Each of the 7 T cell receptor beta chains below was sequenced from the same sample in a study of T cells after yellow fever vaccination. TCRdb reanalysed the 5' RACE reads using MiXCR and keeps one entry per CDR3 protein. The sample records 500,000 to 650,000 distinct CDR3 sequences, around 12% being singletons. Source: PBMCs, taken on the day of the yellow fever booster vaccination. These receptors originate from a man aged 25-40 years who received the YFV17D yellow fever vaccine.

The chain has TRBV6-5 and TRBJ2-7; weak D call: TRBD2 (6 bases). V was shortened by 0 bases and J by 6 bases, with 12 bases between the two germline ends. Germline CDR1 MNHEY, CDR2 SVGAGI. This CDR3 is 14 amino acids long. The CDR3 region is CASSYSAQGGEQYF. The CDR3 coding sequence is TGTGCCAGCAGTTACTCGGCCCAGGGAGGCGAGCAGTACTTC.

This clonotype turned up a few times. This CDR3 is CASSLAPRPGRTEAFF. DNA for the CDR3: TGTGCCAGCAGTTTGGCCCCTCGCCCAGGGCGAACTGAAGCTTTCTTT. The chain links TRBV12-3 or TRBV12-4 to TRBJ1-1, with D possibly being TRBD1 (5 bases). CDR3 length equals 16 residues. With 3 bases removed from V and 5 bases from J, the gap between germline ends came to 19 bases.

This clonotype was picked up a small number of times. Written as DNA, the CDR3 is TGCGCCAGCAGAACCTCCAGCGGATACTCCTACGAGCAGTACTTC. It codes for CASRTSSGYSYEQYF. The chain uses TRBV5-1 and TRBJ2-7; TRBD2 might be the D (5 bases). Germline lookup yields CDR1 SGHRS and CDR2 YFSETQ. V was cut by 5 bases and J by 0 bases, with 15 bases left in between. The CDR3 has 15 residues.

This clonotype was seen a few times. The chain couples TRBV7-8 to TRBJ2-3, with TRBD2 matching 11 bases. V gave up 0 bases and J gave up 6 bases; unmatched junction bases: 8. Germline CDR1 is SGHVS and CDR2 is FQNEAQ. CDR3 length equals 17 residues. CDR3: CASSLAFSGRASDTQYF. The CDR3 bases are TGTGCCAGCAGCTTAGCGTTTAGCGGGAGGGCCTCGGATACGCAGTATTTT.

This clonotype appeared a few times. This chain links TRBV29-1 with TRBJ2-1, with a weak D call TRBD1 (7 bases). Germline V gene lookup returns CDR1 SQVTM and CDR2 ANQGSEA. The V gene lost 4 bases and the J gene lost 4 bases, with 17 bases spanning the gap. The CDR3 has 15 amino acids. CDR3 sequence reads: CSVGGWGDRYNEQFF. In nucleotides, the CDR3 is TGCAGCGTTGGAGGGTGGGGGGACAGATACAATGAGCAGTTCTTC.

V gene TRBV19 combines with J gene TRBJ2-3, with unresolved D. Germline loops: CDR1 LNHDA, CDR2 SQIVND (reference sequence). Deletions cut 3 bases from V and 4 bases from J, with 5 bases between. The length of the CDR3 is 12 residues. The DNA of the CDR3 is TGTGCCAGTAGTATTCTCGCAGATACGCAGTATTTT. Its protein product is CASSILADTQYF.

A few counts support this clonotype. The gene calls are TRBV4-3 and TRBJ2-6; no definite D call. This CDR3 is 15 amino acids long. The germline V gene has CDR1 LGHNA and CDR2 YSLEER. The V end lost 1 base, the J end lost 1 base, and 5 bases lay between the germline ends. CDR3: CASSQGVSGANVLTF. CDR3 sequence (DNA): TGCGCCAGCAGCCAAGGGGTATCTGGGGCCAACGTCCTGACTTTC.